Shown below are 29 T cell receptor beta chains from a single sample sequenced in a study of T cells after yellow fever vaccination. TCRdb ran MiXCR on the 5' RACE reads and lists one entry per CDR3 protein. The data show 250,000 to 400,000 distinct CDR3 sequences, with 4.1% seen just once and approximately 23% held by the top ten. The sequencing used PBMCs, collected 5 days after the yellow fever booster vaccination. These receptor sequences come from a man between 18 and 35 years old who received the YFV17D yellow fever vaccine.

The DNA of the CDR3 is TGTGCCAGCAGTTCTAGGTCGGGCGGCCGGCTTGGACAAAAAGTACCGCAGTATTTT. Protein product: CASSSRSGGRLGQKVPQYF. The chain employs TRBV6-5 and TRBJ2-3; D is possibly TRBD1 (5 bases). The germline V and J ends were trimmed by 4 bases and 10 bases, with 33 bases remaining between them. CDR1 MNHEY and CDR2 SVGAGI come from the germline V gene. This CDR3 comprises 19 residues.

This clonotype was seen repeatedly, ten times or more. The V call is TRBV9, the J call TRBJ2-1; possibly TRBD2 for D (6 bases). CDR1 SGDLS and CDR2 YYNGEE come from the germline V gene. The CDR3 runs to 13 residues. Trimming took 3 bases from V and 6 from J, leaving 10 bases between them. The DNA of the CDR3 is TGTGCCAGCAGCGCCTGGGGGGTCAATGAGCAGTTCTTC. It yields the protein CASSAWGVNEQFF.

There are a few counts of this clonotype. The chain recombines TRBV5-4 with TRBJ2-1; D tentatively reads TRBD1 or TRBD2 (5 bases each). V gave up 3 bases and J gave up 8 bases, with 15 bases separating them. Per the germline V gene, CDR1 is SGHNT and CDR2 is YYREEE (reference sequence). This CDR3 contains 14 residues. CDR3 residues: CASSSAGSGDEQFF. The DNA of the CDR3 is TGTGCCAGCAGCTCGGCAGGGAGCGGCGATGAGCAGTTCTTC.

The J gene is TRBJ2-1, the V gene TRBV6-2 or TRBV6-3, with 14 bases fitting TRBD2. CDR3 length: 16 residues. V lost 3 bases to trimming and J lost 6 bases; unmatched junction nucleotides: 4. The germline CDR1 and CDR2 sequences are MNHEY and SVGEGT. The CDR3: CASSYRLAGGRNEQFF. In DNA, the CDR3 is TGTGCCAGCAGTTATAGACTAGCGGGGGGGCGCAATGAGCAGTTCTTC.

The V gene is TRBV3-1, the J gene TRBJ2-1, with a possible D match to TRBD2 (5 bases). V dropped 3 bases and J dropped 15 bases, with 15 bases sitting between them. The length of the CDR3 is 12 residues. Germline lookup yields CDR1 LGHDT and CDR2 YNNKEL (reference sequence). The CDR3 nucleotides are TGTGCCAGCAGCCAGGCAGAGACTAAACGGTTCTTC. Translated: CASSQAETKRFF.

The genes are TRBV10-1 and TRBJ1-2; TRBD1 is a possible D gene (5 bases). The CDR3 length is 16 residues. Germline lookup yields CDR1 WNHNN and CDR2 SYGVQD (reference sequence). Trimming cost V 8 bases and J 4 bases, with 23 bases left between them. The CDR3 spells CASRLQPRVSIYGYTF. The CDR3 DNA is TGCGCCAGCCGTCTACAGCCCAGGGTATCGATCTATGGCTACACCTTC.

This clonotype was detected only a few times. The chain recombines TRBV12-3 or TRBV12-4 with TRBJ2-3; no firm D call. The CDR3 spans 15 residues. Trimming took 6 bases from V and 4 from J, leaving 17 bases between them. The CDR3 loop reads CASSTVALRADTQYF. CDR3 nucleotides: TGTGCCAGCAGCACTGTCGCCCTAAGGGCAGATACGCAGTATTTT.

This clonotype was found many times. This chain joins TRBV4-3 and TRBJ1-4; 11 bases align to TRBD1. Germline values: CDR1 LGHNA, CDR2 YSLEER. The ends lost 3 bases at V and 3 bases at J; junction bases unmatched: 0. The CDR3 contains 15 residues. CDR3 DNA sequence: TGCGCCAGCAGCCAGGGACAGGGGGCTAATGAAAAACTGTTTTTT. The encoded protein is CASSQGQGANEKLFF.

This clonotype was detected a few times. The CDR3 region has the DNA TGTGCCAGCAGTTTGGGACAGACTTTCACCGGGGAGCTGTTTTTT. This encodes CASSLGQTFTGELFF. The gene calls are TRBV12-3 or TRBV12-4 and TRBJ2-2; 7 nucleotides match TRBD1. This CDR3 spans 15 amino acids. J lost 4 bases, V lost 3 bases, and 5 bases had no gene match.

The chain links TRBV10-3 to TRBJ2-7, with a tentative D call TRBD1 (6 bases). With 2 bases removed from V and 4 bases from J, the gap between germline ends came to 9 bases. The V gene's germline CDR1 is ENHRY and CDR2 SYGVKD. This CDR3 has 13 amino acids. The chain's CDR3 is CAISEKGVYEQYV. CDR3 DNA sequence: TGTGCCATCAGTGAGAAGGGGGTTTACGAGCAGTACGTC.

The CDR3, as DNA: TGCGCCAGCAGCCAAGGGACTAGCGGGAGTGGAGTGGTGCAGTATTTT. The encoded protein is CASSQGTSGSGVVQYF. The chain combines TRBV4-1 with TRBJ2-3, with 13 nucleotides matching TRBD2. The V gene's germline CDR1 is MGHRA and CDR2 YSYEKL. Unmatched junction bases numbered 9, after V lost 1 base and J lost 11 bases. This CDR3 has 16 amino acids.

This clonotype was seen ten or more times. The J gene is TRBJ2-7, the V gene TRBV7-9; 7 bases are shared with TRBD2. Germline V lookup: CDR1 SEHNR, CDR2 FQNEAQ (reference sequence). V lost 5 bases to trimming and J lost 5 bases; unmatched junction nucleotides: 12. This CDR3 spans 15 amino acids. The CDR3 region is CASSPWGSREDEQYF. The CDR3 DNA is TGTGCCAGCAGCCCGTGGGGTAGCCGGGAGGACGAGCAGTACTTC.

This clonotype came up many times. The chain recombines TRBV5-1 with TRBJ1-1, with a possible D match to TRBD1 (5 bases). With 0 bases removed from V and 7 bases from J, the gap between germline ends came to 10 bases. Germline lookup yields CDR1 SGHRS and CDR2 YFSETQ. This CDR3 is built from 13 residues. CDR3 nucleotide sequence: TGCGCCAGCAGCTTGGCGGGGGGGATTGAAGCTTTCTTT. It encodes CASSLAGGIEAFF. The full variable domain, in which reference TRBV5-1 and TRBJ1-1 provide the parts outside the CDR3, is KAGVTQTPRYLIKTRGQQVTLSCSPISGHRSVSWYQQTPGQGLQFLFEYFSETQRNKGNFPGRFSGRQFSNSRSEMNVSTLELGDSALYLCASSLAGGIEAFFGQGTRLTVV.

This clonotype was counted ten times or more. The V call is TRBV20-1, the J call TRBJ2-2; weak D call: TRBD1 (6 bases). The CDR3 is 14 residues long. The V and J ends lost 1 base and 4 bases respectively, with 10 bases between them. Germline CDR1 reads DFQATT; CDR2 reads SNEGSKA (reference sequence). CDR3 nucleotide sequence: TGCAGTGCTAGAGGGTTAGGGGGCACCGGGGAGCTGTTTTTT. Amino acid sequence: CSARGLGGTGELFF.

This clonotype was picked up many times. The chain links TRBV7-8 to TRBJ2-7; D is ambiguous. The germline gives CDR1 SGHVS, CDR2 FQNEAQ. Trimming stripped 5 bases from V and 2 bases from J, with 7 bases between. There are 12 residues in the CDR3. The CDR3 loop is CASSPSAYEQYV. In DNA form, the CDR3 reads TGTGCCAGCAGCCCCAGTGCCTACGAGCAGTACGTC.

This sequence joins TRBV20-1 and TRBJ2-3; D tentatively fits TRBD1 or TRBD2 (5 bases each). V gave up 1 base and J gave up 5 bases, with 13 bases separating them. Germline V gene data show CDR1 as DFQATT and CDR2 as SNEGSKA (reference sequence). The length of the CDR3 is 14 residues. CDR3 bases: TGCAGTGCTAGAGTTAGTGGGACCTTAGATACGCAGTATTTT. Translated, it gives CSARVSGTLDTQYF.

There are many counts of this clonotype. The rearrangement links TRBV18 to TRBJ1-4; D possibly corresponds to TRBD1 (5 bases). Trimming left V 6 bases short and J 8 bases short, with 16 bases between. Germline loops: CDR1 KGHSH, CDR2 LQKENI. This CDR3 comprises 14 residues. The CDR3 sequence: CASSQLRDGEKLFF. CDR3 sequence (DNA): TGTGCCAGCTCCCAGCTAAGGGACGGAGAAAAACTGTTTTTT.

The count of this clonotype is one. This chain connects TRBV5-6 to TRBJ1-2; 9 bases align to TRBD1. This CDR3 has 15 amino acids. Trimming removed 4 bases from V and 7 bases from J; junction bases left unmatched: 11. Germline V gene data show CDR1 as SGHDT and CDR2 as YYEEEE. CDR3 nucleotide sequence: TGTGCCAGCAGCCTAACCGGGACAGGGAGGTTTGGCTACACCTTC. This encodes CASSLTGTGRFGYTF.

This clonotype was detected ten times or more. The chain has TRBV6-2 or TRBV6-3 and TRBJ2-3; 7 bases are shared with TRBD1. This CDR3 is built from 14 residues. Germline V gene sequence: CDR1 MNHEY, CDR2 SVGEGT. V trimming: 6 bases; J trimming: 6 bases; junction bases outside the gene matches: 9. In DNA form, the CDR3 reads TGTGCCAGCAGCCCGGGACAGAATCTCGATACGCAGTATTTT. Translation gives CASSPGQNLDTQYF.

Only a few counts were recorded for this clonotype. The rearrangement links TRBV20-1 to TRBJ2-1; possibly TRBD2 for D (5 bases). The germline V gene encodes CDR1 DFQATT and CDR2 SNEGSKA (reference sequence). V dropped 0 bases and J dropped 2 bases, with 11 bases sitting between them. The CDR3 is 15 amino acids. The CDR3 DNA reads TGCAGTGCTAGAGATTCGGACTGGACCTACAATGAGCAGTTCTTC. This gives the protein CSARDSDWTYNEQFF.

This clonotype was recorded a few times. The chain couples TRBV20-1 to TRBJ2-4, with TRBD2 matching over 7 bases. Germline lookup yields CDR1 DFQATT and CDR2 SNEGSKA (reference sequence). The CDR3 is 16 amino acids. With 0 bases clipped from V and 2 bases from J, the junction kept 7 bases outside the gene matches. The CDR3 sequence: CSARDRGRVTKNIQYF. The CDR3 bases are TGCAGTGCTAGAGATAGAGGGAGGGTAACCAAAAACATTCAGTACTTC.

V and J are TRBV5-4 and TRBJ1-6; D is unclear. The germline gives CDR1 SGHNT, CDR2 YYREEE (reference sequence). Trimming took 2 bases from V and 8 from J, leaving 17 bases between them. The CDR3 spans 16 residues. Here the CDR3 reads CASSFFVWGRDSPLHF. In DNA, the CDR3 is TGTGCCAGCAGCTTCTTCGTCTGGGGAAGGGATTCACCCCTCCACTTT.

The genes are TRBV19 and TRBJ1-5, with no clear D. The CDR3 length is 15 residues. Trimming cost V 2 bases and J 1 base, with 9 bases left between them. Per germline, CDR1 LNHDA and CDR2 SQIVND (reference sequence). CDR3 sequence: CASSIMSGSNQPQHF. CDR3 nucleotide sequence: TGTGCCAGTAGTATAATGTCGGGCAGCAATCAGCCCCAGCATTTT.

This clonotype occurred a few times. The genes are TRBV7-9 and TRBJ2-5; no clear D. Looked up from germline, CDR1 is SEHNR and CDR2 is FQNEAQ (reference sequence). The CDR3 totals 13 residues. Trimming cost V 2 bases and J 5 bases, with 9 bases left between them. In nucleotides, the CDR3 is TGTGCCAGCAGCTTATTGGGAATGGAGACCCAGTACTTC. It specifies CASSLLGMETQYF.

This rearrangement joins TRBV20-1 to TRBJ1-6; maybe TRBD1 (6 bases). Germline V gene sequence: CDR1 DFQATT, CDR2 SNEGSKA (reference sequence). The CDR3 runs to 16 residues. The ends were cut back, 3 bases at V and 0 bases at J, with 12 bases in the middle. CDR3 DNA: TGCAGTGCTAGTGGGAGGGGGAGCTCCTATAATTCACCCCTCCACTTT. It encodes CSASGRGSSYNSPLHF.

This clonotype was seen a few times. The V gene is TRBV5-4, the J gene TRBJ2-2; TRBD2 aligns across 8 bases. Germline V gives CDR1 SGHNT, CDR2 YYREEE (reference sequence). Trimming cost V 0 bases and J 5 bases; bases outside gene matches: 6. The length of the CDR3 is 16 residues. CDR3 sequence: CASSLAQRGPTGELFF. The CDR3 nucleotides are TGTGCCAGCAGCTTGGCCCAGCGGGGGCCAACCGGGGAGCTGTTTTTT.

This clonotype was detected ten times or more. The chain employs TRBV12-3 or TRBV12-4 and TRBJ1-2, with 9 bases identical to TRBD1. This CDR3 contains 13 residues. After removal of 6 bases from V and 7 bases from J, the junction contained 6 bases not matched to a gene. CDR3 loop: CASRWTGAGGYTF. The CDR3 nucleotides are TGTGCCAGCAGATGGACAGGGGCGGGTGGCTACACCTTC.

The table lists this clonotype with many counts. CDR3: CASSPDREVREQYV. The CDR3, as DNA: TGTGCCAGCAGCCCCGACAGGGAGGTGAGGGAGCAGTACGTC. The genes are TRBV12-3 or TRBV12-4 and TRBJ2-7, with a weak D call TRBD1 (7 bases). The V end lost 6 bases, the J end lost 7 bases, and 19 bases lay between the germline ends. The CDR3 runs 14 residues.

CDR3 nucleotides: TGCGCCAGCAGTGGGGACTCTGTAACCTCCTCCTACGAGCAGTACTTC. Protein product: CASSGDSVTSSYEQYF. The rearrangement uses TRBV5-1 and TRBJ2-7, with D maybe TRBD2 (6 bases). The CDR3 totals 16 residues. The germline gives CDR1 SGHRS, CDR2 YFSETQ. V was cut by 5 bases and J by 0 bases, with 18 bases left in between.